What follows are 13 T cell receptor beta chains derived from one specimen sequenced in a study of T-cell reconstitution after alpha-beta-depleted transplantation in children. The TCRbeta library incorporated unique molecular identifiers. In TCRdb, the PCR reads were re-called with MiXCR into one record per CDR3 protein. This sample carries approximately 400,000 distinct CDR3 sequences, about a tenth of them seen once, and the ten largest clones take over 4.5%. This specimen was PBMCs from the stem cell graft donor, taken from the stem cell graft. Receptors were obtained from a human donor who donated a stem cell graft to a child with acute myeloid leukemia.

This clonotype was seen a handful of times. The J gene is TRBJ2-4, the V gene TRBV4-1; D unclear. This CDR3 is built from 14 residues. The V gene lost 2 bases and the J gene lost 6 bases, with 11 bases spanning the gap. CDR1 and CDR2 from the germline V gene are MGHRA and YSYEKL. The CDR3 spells CASSQWLRANIQYF. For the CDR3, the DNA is TGCGCCAGCAGCCAATGGCTACGGGCAAACATTCAGTACTTC.

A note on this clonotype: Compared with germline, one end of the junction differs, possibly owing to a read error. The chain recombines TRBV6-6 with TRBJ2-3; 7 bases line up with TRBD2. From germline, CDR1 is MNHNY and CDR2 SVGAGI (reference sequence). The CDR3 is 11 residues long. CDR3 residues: CASSNVPGLSF. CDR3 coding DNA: TGTGCCAGCAGTAACGTCCCGGGACTATCTTTT.

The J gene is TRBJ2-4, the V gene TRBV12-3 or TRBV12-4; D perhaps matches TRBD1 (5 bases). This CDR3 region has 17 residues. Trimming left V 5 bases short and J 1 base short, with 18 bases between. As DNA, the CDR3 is TGTGCCAGCAGTCACTCGTTAGGGGATGGGGCCAAAAACATTCAGTACTTC. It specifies CASSHSLGDGAKNIQYF.

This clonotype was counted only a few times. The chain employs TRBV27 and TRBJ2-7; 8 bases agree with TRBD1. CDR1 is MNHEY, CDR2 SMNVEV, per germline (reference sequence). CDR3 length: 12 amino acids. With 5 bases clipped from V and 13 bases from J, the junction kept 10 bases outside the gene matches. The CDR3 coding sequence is TGTGCCAGCAGTGAAAACTGGGGACAGGTCTACTTC. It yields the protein CASSENWGQVYF.

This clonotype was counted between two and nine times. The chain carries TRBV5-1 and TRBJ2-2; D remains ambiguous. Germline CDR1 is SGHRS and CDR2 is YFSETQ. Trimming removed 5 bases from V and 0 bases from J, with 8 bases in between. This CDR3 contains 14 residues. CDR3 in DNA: TGCGCCAGCAGGGTTACTACGAACACCGGGGAGCTGTTTTTT. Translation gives CASRVTTNTGELFF. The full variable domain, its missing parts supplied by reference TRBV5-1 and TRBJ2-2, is KAGVTQTPRYLIKTRGQQVTLSCSPISGHRSVSWYQQTPGQGLQFLFEYFSETQRNKGNFPGRFSGRQFSNSRSEMNVSTLELGDSALYLCASRVTTNTGELFFGEGSRLTVL.

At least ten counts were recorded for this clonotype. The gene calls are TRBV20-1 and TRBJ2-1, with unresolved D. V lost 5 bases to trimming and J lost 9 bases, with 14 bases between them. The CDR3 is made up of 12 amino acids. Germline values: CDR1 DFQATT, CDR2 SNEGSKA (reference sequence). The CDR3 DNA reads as TGCAGTGCTGGCCTAGGGTCTACTGAGCAGTTCTTC. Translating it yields CSAGLGSTEQFF.

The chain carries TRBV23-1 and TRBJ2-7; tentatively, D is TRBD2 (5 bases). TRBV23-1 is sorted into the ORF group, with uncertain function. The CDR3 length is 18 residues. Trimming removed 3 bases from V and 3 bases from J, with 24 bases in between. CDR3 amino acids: CASSQRVTGFGPVYEQYV. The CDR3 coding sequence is TGCGCCAGCAGTCAGCGGGTAACTGGGTTCGGGCCGGTCTACGAGCAGTACGTC.

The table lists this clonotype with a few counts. CDR3 sequence (DNA): TGCAGCGGCCAAGCCGGGACAGGCTCTGGAAACACCATATATTTT. It translates to CSGQAGTGSGNTIYF. This chain uses TRBV29-1 with TRBJ1-3; 8 bases match TRBD1. V lost 7 bases to trimming and J lost 0 bases; unmatched junction nucleotides: 8. CDR3 size: 15 residues. Germline V gene lookup returns CDR1 SQVTM and CDR2 ANQGSEA.

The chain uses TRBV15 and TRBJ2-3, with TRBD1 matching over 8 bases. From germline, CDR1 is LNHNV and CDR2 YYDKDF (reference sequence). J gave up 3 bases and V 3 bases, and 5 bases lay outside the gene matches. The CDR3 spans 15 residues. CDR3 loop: CATSSRNRGTDTQYF. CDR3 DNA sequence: TGTGCCACCAGCAGCAGGAACAGGGGGACAGATACGCAGTATTTT.

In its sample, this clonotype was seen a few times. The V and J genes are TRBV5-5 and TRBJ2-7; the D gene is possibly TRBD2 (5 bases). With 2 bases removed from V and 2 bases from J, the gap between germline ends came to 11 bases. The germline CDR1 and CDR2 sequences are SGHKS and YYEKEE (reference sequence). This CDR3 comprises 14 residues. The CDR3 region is CASSLTGITYEQYF. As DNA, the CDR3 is TGTGCCAGCAGCTTAACGGGGATCACCTACGAGCAGTACTTC. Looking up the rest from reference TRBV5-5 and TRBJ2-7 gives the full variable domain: DAGVTQSPTHLIKTRGQQVTLRCSPISGHKSVSWYQQVLGQGPQFIFQYYEKEERGRGNFPDRFSARQFPNYSSELNVNALLLGDSALYLCASSLTGITYEQYFGPGTRLTVT.

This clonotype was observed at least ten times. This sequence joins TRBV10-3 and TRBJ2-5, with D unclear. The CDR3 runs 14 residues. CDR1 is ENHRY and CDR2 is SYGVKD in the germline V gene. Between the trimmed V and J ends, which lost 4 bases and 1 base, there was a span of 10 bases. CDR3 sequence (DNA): TGTGCCATCAGTGTGCTCGGATTCCAAGAGACCCAGTACTTC. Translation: CAISVLGFQETQYF.

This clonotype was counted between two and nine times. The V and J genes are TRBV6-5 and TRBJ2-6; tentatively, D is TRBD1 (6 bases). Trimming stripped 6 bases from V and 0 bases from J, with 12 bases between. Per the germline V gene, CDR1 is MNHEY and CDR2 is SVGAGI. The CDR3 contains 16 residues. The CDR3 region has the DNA TGTGCCAGCAGCTACAGGGACATCTCTGGGGCCAACGTCCTGACTTTC. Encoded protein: CASSYRDISGANVLTF.

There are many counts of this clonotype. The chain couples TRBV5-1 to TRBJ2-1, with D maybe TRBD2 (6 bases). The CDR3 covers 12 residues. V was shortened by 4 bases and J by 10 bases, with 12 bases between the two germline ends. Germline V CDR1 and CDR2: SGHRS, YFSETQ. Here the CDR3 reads CASSPSAGEQFF. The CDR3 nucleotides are TGCGCCAGCAGCCCCTCGGCGGGGGAGCAGTTCTTC.